This T cell receptor beta chain was found in a study of cytomegalovirus exposure and HLA in healthy donors. Study-wide context: A prior study identified approximately 110 million unique TCR beta sequences from 190 million or so T cells. From HLA-typed donors, an early data release held roughly 89 million unique TCRs.

The PCR used 60 Vbeta and 13 Jbeta primers. Profiled with immunoSEQ multiplex PCR; TCRdb holds only in-frame clones, not every one. The sample contains 150,000 or so clones, about 75% of which appear only once. Germline CDR1 WNHNN, CDR2 SYGVQD (reference sequence). This CDR3 region has 13 residues. The V and J ends lost 6 bases and 5 bases respectively, with 13 bases between them. The specimen sequenced was PBMCs. This chain uses TRBV10-1 with TRBJ2-5, with D possibly being TRBD1 (6 bases). This receptor was taken from a man aged 40-55 years in good health and CMV-seropositive. CDR3 sequence (DNA): TGCGCCAGCAGCCCAGGGGCCGGGGAGACCCAGTACTTC. Residues: CASSPGAGETQYF.